Sequencing of this T cell receptor (beta chain) was carried out in a study of T-cell reconstitution after alpha-beta-depleted transplantation in children. It was with unique molecular identifiers that the TCRbeta library was prepared. TCRdb re-analysed the PCR reads in MiXCR, keeping a single row per CDR3 protein. Found here are around 200,000 distinct CDR3 sequences, approximately 15% of them singletons; the top ten hold about two fifths. This TCR was sampled from a male patient aged 2 to 9 who had a stem cell transplant for acute lymphoblastic leukemia, so the T cells may come from the graft donor. The material sequenced was PBMCs, mostly from graft donor cells, taken 360 days after TCRalphabeta/CD19-depleted stem cell transplant.

In DNA form, the CDR3 reads TGTGCCAGCAGTCTCCGGTCCCCCAGAACTAGCGGGATAGTTAACGAGACCCAGTACTTC. This gives the protein CASSLRSPRTSGIVNETQYF. This chain joins TRBV27 and TRBJ2-5; TRBD2 aligns across 10 bases. This CDR3 spans 20 amino acids. Germline CDR1 MNHEY, CDR2 SMNVEV (reference sequence). After removal of 5 bases from V and 5 bases from J, the junction contained 23 bases not matched to a gene.